These T cell receptor beta chains were read from a single sample in a study of shared clonotypes between healthy human individuals. Sequencing used immunoSEQ multiplex PCR; TCRdb keeps in-frame clones, though not all of them. Of 2 million to 3 million clones listed, more than 85% are singletons. Source material: naive CD4+ T cells from PBMCs. These receptors were taken from a young man in good health. Some clones in this sample may be carry-over from other donors' samples. CDR3s include the opening cysteine and the closing phenylalanine or tryptophan. A D gene is named only where the DNA matches it firmly. Some rows mark clone size as missing; the rest say once, few, many or name a class of expanded clone.

abundance	v_gene	d_gene	j_gene	CDR3aa	CDR3nt
.	TRBV4-2	.	TRBJ1-6	CASSRIIGEPLISPLHF	TGTGCCAGCAGCCGAATAATCGGCGAGCCCCTAATTTCACCCCTCCACTTT
.	TRBV2	TRBD1	TRBJ1-5	CASSAGTEDQPQHF	TGTGCCAGCAGCGCCGGGACAGAGGATCAGCCCCAGCATTTT
few	TRBV6-5	.	TRBJ1-5	CASSLDTGGQPQHF	TGTGCCAGCAGTTTGGACACGGGTGGTCAGCCCCAGCATTTT
.	TRBV30	.	TRBJ2-7	CAWRPGGYEQYF	TGTGCCTGGAGGCCCGGTGGGTACGAGCAGTACTTC
.	TRBV5-4	TRBD2	TRBJ2-3	CASSLDGRAGGLTDTQYF	TGTGCCAGCAGCTTGGACGGTCGCGCGGGAGGGCTCACAGATACGCAGTATTTT
.	TRBV5-1	.	TRBJ2-7	CASSLVSQGLYEQYF	TGCGCCAGCAGCTTGGTTAGCCAGGGGTTGTACGAGCAGTACTTC
.	TRBV27	TRBD1	TRBJ1-2	CASSPRTGVGSYDGYTF	TGTGCCAGCAGTCCTAGGACAGGAGTGGGATCCTATGATGGCTACACCTTC
.	TRBV5-4	.	TRBJ2-7	CASSPDSYEQYF	TGCGCCAGCAGCCCAGATTCCTACGAGCAGTACTTC
.	TRBV5-1	.	TRBJ2-1	CASRRYRGYNEQFF	TGCGCCAGCAGACGATACCGGGGATACAATGAGCAGTTCTTC
.	TRBV5-1	.	TRBJ2-3	CASSLAVGGTDTQYF	TGCGCCAGCAGCTTGGCAGTGGGCGGCACAGATACGCAGTATTTT
.	TRBV18	.	TRBJ2-5	CASSPTQEETQYF	TGTGCCAGCTCACCCACCCAAGAAGAGACCCAGTACTTC
.	TRBV18	TRBD2	TRBJ2-2	CASSQLRTSTGELFF	TGTGCCAGCTCACAACTCCGGACTAGCACCGGGGAGCTGTTTTTT